This T cell receptor beta chain was captured by sequencing in a study of pediatric ulcerative colitis. J gave up 6 bases and V 7 bases, and 6 bases lay outside the gene matches. The CDR3 is 14 residues long. Germline loops: CDR1 SGHRS, CDR2 YFSETQ. Whole-study findings and limits: No controls had the two rectal clonotypes shared by ulcerative colitis patients.

The assay was immunoSEQ multiplex PCR, and TCRdb's table has in-frame clones only and misses some. In the table there are some 57,000 clones, over 80% of which are singletons. As concerns this clone: Its specificity is not known.

This receptor was taken from a boy aged 5-17 years who was a control in a study of pediatric ulcerative colitis. Sequenced material: blood. This chain joins TRBV5-1 and TRBJ2-1; 11 bases are shared with TRBD1. CDR3 sequence reads: CASARTGGPNEQFF. CDR3 nucleotide sequence: TGCGCCAGCGCTCGGACAGGGGGCCCCAATGAGCAGTTCTTC.